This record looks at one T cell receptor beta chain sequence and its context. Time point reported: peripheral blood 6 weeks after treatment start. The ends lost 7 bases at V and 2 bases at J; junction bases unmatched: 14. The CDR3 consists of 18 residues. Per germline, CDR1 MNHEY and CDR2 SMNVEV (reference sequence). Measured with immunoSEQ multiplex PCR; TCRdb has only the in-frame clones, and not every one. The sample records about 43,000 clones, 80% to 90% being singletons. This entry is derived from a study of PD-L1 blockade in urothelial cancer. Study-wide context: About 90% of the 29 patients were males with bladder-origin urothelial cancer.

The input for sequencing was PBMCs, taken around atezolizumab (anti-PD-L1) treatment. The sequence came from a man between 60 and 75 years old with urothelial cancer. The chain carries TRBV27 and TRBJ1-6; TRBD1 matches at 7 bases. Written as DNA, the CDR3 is TGTGCCAGCACCACCCGCAGGGGGGATAGCACCTATAATTCACCCCTCCACTTT. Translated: CASTTRRGDSTYNSPLHF.